One sample yielded the 17 T cell receptor beta chains listed below, sequenced in a study of a mutant IDH1 vaccine in newly diagnosed glioma. Documented time point: week 5, during vaccination. Topical imiquimod accompanied each vaccine dose, which consisted of 300 ug of mutant IDH1 20-mer peptide. The protocol was immunoSEQ multiplex PCR, while the TCRdb copy is restricted to in-frame clones and leaves out a portion. The sample records around 40,000 clones, roughly four fifths being singletons. What these receptors recognize is not known. This specimen consisted of PBMCs, obtained from a glioma patient whose treatment included an IDH1 peptide vaccine. The receptors were gathered from a man over 45 with glioma.

The chain couples TRBV14 to TRBJ2-3; D call uncertain. Per the germline V gene, CDR1 is SGHDN and CDR2 is FVKESK. The CDR3 is 13 amino acids. V lost 0 bases, J lost 6 bases, and 7 bases lay in between. CDR3 in DNA: TGTGCCAGCAGCCAAGATTTTGGGGATACGCAGTATTTT. Translation: CASSQDFGDTQYF.

The count of this clone is one. The chain links TRBV2 to TRBJ2-7; D is undetermined. The V end lost 6 bases, the J end lost 2 bases, and 17 bases lay between the germline ends. Germline V gives CDR1 SNHLY, CDR2 FYNNEI. This CDR3 has 15 amino acids. The CDR3 here is CASRVTALFPYEQYF. Here the CDR3 DNA reads TGTGCCAGCAGAGTAACTGCCTTATTTCCCTACGAGCAGTACTTC.

The rearrangement joins TRBV30 to TRBJ2-2; no definite D call. Germline CDR1 reads GTSNPN; CDR2 reads SVGIG (reference sequence). The CDR3 has 14 amino acids. V dropped 3 bases and J dropped 4 bases, with 12 bases sitting between them. CDR3 nucleotide sequence: TGTGCCTGGAGGCTGACTTTAAGCACCGGGGAGCTGTTTTTT. It translates to CAWRLTLSTGELFF.

The rearrangement uses TRBV29-1 and TRBJ2-3; 12 bases are a match to TRBD2. CDR3 length: 14 amino acids. The germline CDR1 and CDR2 sequences are SQVTM and ANQGSEA. V was clipped by 6 bases and J by 6 bases; unmatched bases: 7. CDR3 sequence reads: CSVSSGGVPDTQYF. CDR3 sequence (DNA): TGCAGCGTCTCTAGCGGGGGGGTGCCGGATACGCAGTATTTT.

The chain uses TRBV15 and TRBJ2-2, with D possibly TRBD1 on 6 matching bases. Trimming pared 3 bases from V and 6 bases from J, leaving 17 bases between. The CDR3 is 16 residues long. The germline V gene encodes CDR1 LNHNV and CDR2 YYDKDF (reference sequence). CDR3 nucleotides: TGTGCCACCAGCAGCACAAGGGGGATTATCGCCGGGGAGCTGTTTTTT. Translated: CATSSTRGIIAGELFF.

J is TRBJ2-2 and V is TRBV2; D is uncertain. The germline V and J ends were trimmed by 6 bases and 7 bases, with 15 bases remaining between them. Germline loops: CDR1 SNHLY, CDR2 FYNNEI. The CDR3 has 14 residues. The CDR3 region is CASRSGLGVGELFF. CDR3 bases: TGTGCCAGCAGATCCGGTTTGGGCGTCGGGGAGCTGTTTTTT. The full variable domain, with the rest looked up from reference TRBV2 and TRBJ2-2, is EPEVTQTPSHQVTQMGQEVILRCVPISNHLYFYWYRQILGQKVEFLVSFYNNEISEKSEIFDDQFSVERPDGSNFTLKIRSTKLEDSAMYFCASRSGLGVGELFFGEGSRLTVL.

The genes are TRBV11-2 and TRBJ2-7; 7 bases align to TRBD1. With V trimmed by 5 bases and J by 0 bases, 13 bases remained unmatched. Germline-derived CDR1 and CDR2 are SGHAT and FQNNGV. CDR3 length equals 17 residues. The CDR3 DNA follows: TGTGCCAGCAGCCCCCTCAATAGGGCAGGGGGCTCCTACGAGCAGTACTTC. This codes for CASSPLNRAGGSYEQYF.

V usage is TRBV6-5 and J usage is TRBJ1-5; D is unclear. The CDR3 totals 13 residues. Germline V CDR1 and CDR2: MNHEY, SVGAGI. V lost 2 bases to trimming and J lost 1 base, with 3 bases between them. The CDR3 sequence is CASSYDSNQPQHF. In DNA form, the CDR3 reads TGTGCCAGCAGTTACGACAGCAATCAGCCCCAGCATTTT.

This chain links TRBV2 with TRBJ2-7; possibly TRBD1 for D (6 bases). The CDR3 sequence is 12 residues long. Between the trimmed V and J ends, which lost 6 bases and 7 bases, there was a span of 13 bases. Germline V gene lookup returns CDR1 SNHLY and CDR2 FYNNEI. The CDR3 here is CASSNRVSEQYF. The DNA for the CDR3 is TGTGCCAGCAGCAACAGGGTCAGTGAGCAGTACTTC.

This clone occurred once. This chain joins TRBV2 and TRBJ2-1; no firm D call. Germline V gene sequence: CDR1 SNHLY, CDR2 FYNNEI. Trimming removed 8 bases from V and 0 bases from J, with 8 bases in between. The CDR3 loop spans 13 amino acids. Here the CDR3 reads CASGYDSYNEQFF. CDR3 DNA sequence: TGTGCCAGCGGCTACGACTCCTACAATGAGCAGTTCTTC.

About this clone itself: Germline is not matched at one junction end, which may reflect a read error. This chain connects TRBV19 to TRBJ1-5; D possibly corresponds to TRBD1 (6 bases). This CDR3 is 14 amino acids long. Germline V gene lookup returns CDR1 LNHDA and CDR2 SQIVND (reference sequence). CDR3 amino acids: CASSIVGGKQPQHF. The CDR3 DNA reads as TGTGCCAGTAGTATAGTTGGGGGCAAACAGCCCCAGCATTTT.

This clone turned up a few times. V is TRBV9 and J is TRBJ1-3; 7 nucleotides align to TRBD1. The ends lost 0 bases at V and 4 bases at J; junction bases unmatched: 4. The CDR3 loop spans 15 amino acids. The germline gives CDR1 SGDLS, CDR2 YYNGEE. The CDR3 bases are TGTGCCAGCAGCGTAGTAGAGGGGGCAGGAAACACCATATATTTT. It is translated as CASSVVEGAGNTIYF.

This clone was observed a few times. The chain is built from TRBV30 and TRBJ1-1, with D maybe TRBD1 (6 bases). This CDR3 is 12 amino acids long. Trimming removed 2 bases at V and 9 bases at J, with 13 bases between. CDR1 is GTSNPN, CDR2 SVGIG, per germline (reference sequence). The CDR3 DNA is TGTGCCTGGAGTCGGGACACAGGGCAAGCTTTCTTT. Translation: CAWSRDTGQAFF.

This clone was seen only once. The CDR3 DNA reads as TGTGCCAGTAGTTTCCCTAGAGGTGAGCAGTTCTTC. Its protein is CASSFPRGEQFF. The chain couples TRBV19 to TRBJ2-1; D gene unclear. CDR1 and CDR2 from the germline V gene are LNHDA and SQIVND (reference sequence). Deletions cut 5 bases from V and 9 bases from J, with 11 bases between. The CDR3 has 12 amino acids.

V is TRBV7-2 and J is TRBJ2-3, with D tentatively TRBD2 (5 bases). The V end was cut by 5 bases, the J end by 2 bases, with 11 bases between. The CDR3 covers 14 residues. The V gene's germline CDR1 is SGHTA and CDR2 FQGNSA. In DNA, the CDR3 is TGTGCCAGCAGCAACGGACTTATCACAGATACGCAGTATTTT. It specifies CASSNGLITDTQYF. Variable domain in full (rest from reference TRBV7-2 and TRBJ2-3): GAGVSQSPSNKVTEKGKDVELRCDPISGHTALYWYRQSLGQGLEFLIYFQGNSAPDKSGLPSDRFSAERTGGSVSTLTIQRTQQEDSAVYLCASSNGLITDTQYFGPGTRLTVL.

This clone was seen once. This rearrangement joins TRBV7-2 to TRBJ1-6, with 7 bases aligning to TRBD1. V lost 4 bases, J lost 6 bases, and 3 bases stayed unmatched. CDR3 size: 14 residues. CDR1 and CDR2 from the germline V gene are SGHTA and FQGNSA. The CDR3 spells CASSSGQTNSPLHF. Here the CDR3 DNA reads TGTGCCAGCAGCTCGGGACAGACTAATTCACCCCTCCACTTT.

V usage is TRBV2 and J usage is TRBJ1-1; D possibly corresponds to TRBD1 (6 bases). The germline V gene encodes CDR1 SNHLY and CDR2 FYNNEI. The CDR3 runs to 13 residues. Trimming took off 8 bases at V and 4 bases at J, with 14 bases between the two ends. The CDR3 DNA reads TGTGCCAGCGGAAACAGGGACTTCACTGAAGCTTTCTTT. It specifies CASGNRDFTEAFF.